These 21 T cell receptor beta chains came from one sample sequenced in a study of OX40 agonist ivuxolimab in advanced cancers. The repertoire was sequenced with immunoSEQ multiplex PCR; TCRdb's copy has only in-frame clones and lacks some. This sample has 10,000 to 13,000 clones, with about three quarters found just once. The specimen was CD4+ or CD8+ T cells sorted from blood, collected in a trial of the OX40 agonist ivuxolimab. These receptors came from an adult with an advanced solid tumor such as melanoma, head and neck, liver or kidney cancer.

The gene calls are TRBV5-5 and TRBJ1-1, with D unclear. Germline V gives CDR1 SGHKS, CDR2 YYEKEE (reference sequence). This CDR3 contains 16 residues. V gave up 3 bases and J gave up 4 bases, with 19 bases separating them. CDR3 nucleotide sequence: TGTGCCAGCAGCTCACTGCCTTTTTTTATGGGCACTGAAGCTTTCTTT. Translation gives CASSSLPFFMGTEAFF.

The chain links TRBV30 to TRBJ2-4; perhaps TRBD2 as D (6 bases). Per germline, CDR1 GTSNPN and CDR2 SVGIG (reference sequence). The CDR3 extends over 12 amino acids. V gave up 7 bases and J gave up 7 bases, with 14 bases separating them. The CDR3: CAFDMGGNIQYF. Written as DNA, the CDR3 is TGTGCCTTCGACATGGGGGGTAACATTCAGTACTTC.

The CDR3 DNA reads as TGTGCCAGCAGCCAAGGGACTAGCGGGGGGAACACCGGGGAGCTGTTTTTT. Translated, it gives CASSQGTSGGNTGELFF. The V and J genes are TRBV4-2 and TRBJ2-2; the match to TRBD2 covers 13 bases. The CDR3 length is 17 residues. The ends lost 1 base at V and 1 base at J; junction bases unmatched: 0. Germline CDR1 is LGHNA and CDR2 is YNFKEQ.

This sequence joins TRBV5-1 and TRBJ2-7, with a weak D call TRBD1 (6 bases). The CDR3 runs to 13 residues. Germline CDR1 and CDR2: SGHRS and YFSETQ. Trimming took 7 bases from V and 5 from J, leaving 16 bases between them. The CDR3 nucleotides read TGCGCCAGCCTAGCCCCGGACAGCGACGAGCAGTACTTC. The encoded protein is CASLAPDSDEQYF.

The chain carries TRBV30 and TRBJ1-5; the D is unclear. This CDR3 is 14 amino acids long. Germline V gene lookup returns CDR1 GTSNPN and CDR2 SVGIG (reference sequence). The V gene lost 0 bases and the J gene lost 7 bases, with 13 bases spanning the gap. The CDR3 DNA reads as TGTGCCTGGAGTGTAGGGCAGCTCGTCCAGCCCCAGCATTTT. Protein sequence: CAWSVGQLVQPQHF.

The V call is TRBV6-5, the J call TRBJ2-7, with D tentatively TRBD1 (5 bases). The CDR3 totals 14 residues. CDR1 MNHEY and CDR2 SVGAGI come from the germline V gene. Trimming left V 2 bases short and J 2 bases short, with 10 bases between. The CDR3 sequence is CASSYVGRPYEQYF. Written as DNA, the CDR3 is TGTGCCAGCAGTTACGTGGGGCGTCCCTACGAGCAGTACTTC.

As for this clone: This may stem from a read error, because a much larger clone lies one nucleotide away. This chain links TRBV19 with TRBJ2-5, with 9 positions matching TRBD2. This CDR3 is built from 15 residues. The germline CDR1 and CDR2 sequences are LNHDA and SQIVND (reference sequence). CDR3 protein: CAGSPPTSGQETQYF. The CDR3 DNA reads as TGTGCCGGTAGTCCTCCGACTAGCGGTCAAGAGACCCAGTACTTC.

The chain uses TRBV30 and TRBJ1-3; D ambiguous. CDR3 length: 11 residues. Deletions cut 4 bases from V and 4 bases from J, with 5 bases between. The germline V gene has CDR1 GTSNPN and CDR2 SVGIG (reference sequence). CDR3 DNA: TGTGCCTGGAATCAGGGAAACACCATATATTTT. This gives the protein CAWNQGNTIYF. The full variable domain, its missing parts supplied by reference TRBV30 and TRBJ1-3, is SQTIHQWPATLVQPVGSPLSLECTVEGTSNPNLYWYRQAAGRGLQLLFYSVGIGQISSEVPQNLSASRPQDRQFILSSKKLLLSDSGFYLCAWNQGNTIYFGEGSWLTVV.

In this sample, this clone turned up once. The V call is TRBV5-1, the J call TRBJ2-5, with 8 bases lining up with TRBD1. Germline V gene data show CDR1 as SGHRS and CDR2 as YFSETQ. V was clipped by 4 bases and J by 3 bases; unmatched bases: 8. CDR3 length: 15 amino acids. The CDR3 spells CASSIPGQVEETQYF. For the CDR3, the DNA is TGCGCCAGCAGCATACCGGGACAGGTCGAAGAGACCCAGTACTTC.

With respect to this clone: A junction boundary mismatches the germline segment, possibly from a read error. This chain links TRBV7-7 with TRBJ2-3, with 9 positions matching TRBD2. The germline gives CDR1 SSHAT, CDR2 FNYEAQ (reference sequence). The CDR3 loop spans 16 amino acids. The CDR3 protein is CASSLLAGGQTDTQYF. The CDR3 DNA reads TGTGCTAGCAGCTTACTTGCGGGGGGGCAGACAGATACGCAGTATTTT.

This rearrangement joins TRBV5-5 to TRBJ2-7; perhaps TRBD2 as D (5 bases). Germline CDR1 SGHKS, CDR2 YYEKEE (reference sequence). V was clipped by 0 bases and J by 5 bases, with 12 bases between them. The CDR3 length is 14 residues. The CDR3 DNA is TGTGCCAGCAGCTTGGGGTGGGAGAGGAACGAGCAGTACTTC. Amino acids: CASSLGWERNEQYF.

The rearrangement joins TRBV6-5 to TRBJ1-4; the D gene is possibly TRBD1 (5 bases). Looked up from germline, CDR1 is MNHEY and CDR2 is SVGAGI. The CDR3 is 15 residues long. V was cut by 6 bases and J by 4 bases, with 15 bases left in between. The CDR3 loop is CASRTRAVGNEKLFF. Written as DNA, the CDR3 is TGTGCCAGCAGAACCAGGGCGGTTGGTAATGAAAAACTGTTTTTT.

This rearrangement joins TRBV27 to TRBJ2-3, with TRBD1 matching over 8 bases. This CDR3 is built from 14 residues. The germline V gene encodes CDR1 MNHEY and CDR2 SMNVEV (reference sequence). V lost 0 bases to trimming and J lost 6 bases; unmatched junction nucleotides: 2. The CDR3 loop is CASSLSTGGDTQYF. CDR3 bases: TGTGCCAGCAGTTTATCAACAGGGGGTGATACGCAGTATTTT.

The gene calls are TRBV6-1 and TRBJ2-3; TRBD2 matches at 10 bases. Losses at the gene ends were 7 bases for V and 6 bases for J; bases not matched to a gene: 7. This CDR3 is built from 14 residues. CDR1 and CDR2 from the germline V gene are MNHNS and SASEGT. The CDR3 loop is CASNGLAEADTQYF. CDR3 coding DNA: TGTGCCAGCAACGGACTAGCGGAGGCGGATACGCAGTATTTT.

The chain has TRBV4-1 and TRBJ1-5; 9 nucleotides match TRBD1. Losses at the gene ends were 4 bases for V and 3 bases for J; bases not matched to a gene: 4. There are 15 residues in the CDR3. Germline V lookup: CDR1 MGHRA, CDR2 YSYEKL. For the CDR3, the DNA is TGCGCCAGCAGCCCTAGACAGGGGGTCAATCAGCCCCAGCATTTT. Its translation: CASSPRQGVNQPQHF.

The chain combines TRBV6-1 with TRBJ2-7; no clear D gene. The CDR3 has 11 amino acids. Germline V CDR1 and CDR2: MNHNS, SASEGT. Trimming cost V 5 bases and J 7 bases, with 9 bases left between them. This chain's CDR3 is CASSTPGEQYF. The CDR3 DNA is TGTGCCAGCAGTACCCCAGGAGAGCAGTACTTC.

The chain recombines TRBV19 with TRBJ2-1; D might be TRBD2 (6 bases). Between the trimmed V and J ends, which lost 10 bases and 0 bases, there was a span of 22 bases. Germline V gene lookup returns CDR1 LNHDA and CDR2 SQIVND (reference sequence). This CDR3 has 17 amino acids. CDR3 sequence (DNA): TGTGCCACTCAAAACCCCTGGGACTTCAGCTCCTACAATGAGCAGTTCTTC. Translation gives CATQNPWDFSSYNEQFF.

The rearrangement uses TRBV6-1 and TRBJ1-1, with D possibly TRBD1 on 5 matching bases. The V end was cut by 6 bases, the J end by 3 bases, with 17 bases between. Germline CDR1 reads MNHNS; CDR2 reads SASEGT. The CDR3 runs 15 residues. The CDR3 loop reads CASSATQGRDTEAFF. CDR3 DNA: TGTGCCAGCAGCGCAACCCAGGGTAGAGACACTGAAGCTTTCTTT.

This clone has just one count. The rearrangement joins TRBV2 to TRBJ2-1; a possible D gene is TRBD2 (6 bases). The CDR3 is 12 amino acids. Per the germline V gene, CDR1 is SNHLY and CDR2 is FYNNEI. The germline V and J ends were trimmed by 6 bases and 8 bases, with 11 bases remaining between them. The CDR3 spells CASRAGQDEQFF. The CDR3 bases are TGTGCCAGCAGGGCGGGGCAAGATGAGCAGTTCTTC.

This chain uses TRBV7-9 with TRBJ1-2, with D uncertain. Germline lookup yields CDR1 SEHNR and CDR2 FQNEAQ (reference sequence). The CDR3 is 15 residues long. Trimming shortened V by 5 bases and J by 6 bases, and 19 bases separated the two germline ends. The CDR3 loop is CASSAQFGQTDGYTF. CDR3 nucleotides: TGTGCCAGCAGCGCTCAGTTCGGCCAGACGGATGGCTACACCTTC.

The V and J genes are TRBV5-4 and TRBJ2-6; D not resolved. This CDR3 is built from 17 residues. In germline, CDR1 is SGHNT, CDR2 YYREEE (reference sequence). V lost 2 bases and J lost 0, with 12 bases in between. The CDR3 region has the DNA TGTGCCAGCAGCTTACCTACGTCCGTCTCTGGGGCCAACGTCCTGACTTTC. It specifies CASSLPTSVSGANVLTF.